Listed below are T cell receptor beta chains from one sample, sequenced in a study of OX40 agonist ivuxolimab in advanced cancers. Produced via immunoSEQ multiplex PCR; TCRdb's table is partial and in-frame only. The data contain 20,000 to 30,000 clones, 75% to 90% of them singletons. The sample consisted of CD4+ or CD8+ T cells sorted from blood, taken in a trial of the OX40 agonist ivuxolimab. These receptors were taken from an adult with an advanced solid tumor such as melanoma, head and neck, liver or kidney cancer. The CDR3 runs from the conserved cysteine through the conserved F or W. D genes are given only for firm matches. Clone size is shown for a subset of rows, as once, few, many or a class of expanded clone.

TRBV7-9	NA	TRBJ2-1	NA	12	TGTGCCAGCAGGGACCACCGTGCAGAGCAGTTCTTC	CASRDHRAEQFF
TRBV4-1	NA	TRBJ2-7	NA	17	TGCGCCAGCAGCCCCGCCGGAGGTGCGGTGGTATCCTACGAGCAGTACTTC	CASSPAGGAVVSYEQYF
TRBV5-1	TRBD1	TRBJ1-4	NA	17	TGCGCCAGCAGCCCCCTACCGGGACAGGGGGATAATGAAAAACTGTTTTTT	CASSPLPGQGDNEKLFF
TRBV4-1	TRBD2	TRBJ2-1	NA	17	TGCGCCAGCAGCCAAATGCCGGGACTAGCGGGGAACAATGAGCAGTTCTTC	CASSQMPGLAGNNEQFF
TRBV7-9	NA	TRBJ2-2	NA	16	TGTGCCAGCAGCGCCCGAGGGGGACCCTACACCGGGGAGCTGTTTTTT	CASSARGGPYTGELFF
TRBV4-3	NA	TRBJ1-6	NA	15	TGCGCCAGCAGCCAAGACGTGGGTTATAATTCACCCCTCCACTTT	CASSQDVGYNSPLHF
TRBV7-9	TRBD1	TRBJ2-7	NA	15	TGTGCCAGCAGTGCCGGGACAGGCACCGACCCCGAGCAGTACTTC	CASSAGTGTDPEQYF
TRBV14	NA	TRBJ1-2	NA	15	TGTGCCAGCAGCCAAGATAACACAGGCTCCCTTGGCTACACCTTC	CASSQDNTGSLGYTF
TRBV30	NA	TRBJ2-1	NA	12	TGTGCCTGGAGTAGCACCCACAATGAGCAGTTCTTC	CAWSSTHNEQFF
TRBV19	TRBD1	TRBJ1-5	NA	17	TGTGCCAGTAGTATAGATATCGGGACAGGGGGCCTTCAGCCCCAGCATTTT	CASSIDIGTGGLQPQHF
TRBV5-5	NA	TRBJ1-6	NA	13	TGTGCCAGCAGCTTTTTTAGGGAGTCACCCCTCCACTTT	CASSFFRESPLHF
TRBV2	TRBD1	TRBJ1-2	once	14	TGTGCCAACATACCAGAGGGGGCGAACTATGGCTACACCTTC	CANIPEGANYGYTF
TRBV27	NA	TRBJ2-1	NA	17	TGTGCCAGCAGTTCCGAACGGGGCCCTAGATCCTACAATGAGCAGTTCTTC	CASSSERGPRSYNEQFF
TRBV19	NA	TRBJ2-7	NA	13	TGTGCCAGTAGTCCCGTTATCAGGGTCGAGCAGTACTTC	CASSPVIRVEQYF
TRBV7-9	NA	TRBJ1-1	NA	14	TGTGCCAGCAGCTTAGACAGTAGAAACACTGAAGCTTTCTTT	CASSLDSRNTEAFF
TRBV18	NA	TRBJ2-7	NA	13	TGTGCCAGCTCACCACCGTCCCCCTACGAGCAGTACTTC	CASSPPSPYEQYF
TRBV7-6	TRBD1	TRBJ2-7	NA	14	TGTGCCAGCAGCCCGACAGGGGGCTCCTACGAGCAGTACTTC	CASSPTGGSYEQYF
TRBV27	NA	TRBJ2-7	NA	14	TGTGCCAGCAGTTATGGGGACGTGGGCTACGAGCAGTACTTC	CASSYGDVGYEQYF
TRBV10-3	NA	TRBJ1-2	NA	18	TGTGCCATCAGTGATGATATCGGGGTTACGGACGCAGACTATGGCTACACCTTC	CAISDDIGVTDADYGYTF
TRBV6-5	TRBD2	TRBJ2-7	NA	14	TGTGCCAGCAGTCTAGCGGGCCTCTCCTACGAGCAGTACTTC	CASSLAGLSYEQYF